This T cell receptor (beta chain) was recovered during a study of CD8 T cells in ankylosing spondylitis. Broader study findings: Disease-linked clones proved CD8+ and comparatively uncommon in peripheral blood. Seemingly distinctive of ankylosing spondylitis blood was a TCR beta motif formed by eight highly homologous variants. As reported, disease-linked clones showed significant enrichment in matched ankylosing spondylitis synovial fluid.

The CDR3 is 15 amino acids. The ends lost 5 bases at V and 7 bases at J; junction bases unmatched: 13. Germline V gene lookup returns CDR1 MNHEY and CDR2 SMNVEV (reference sequence). Details on this clonotype: As yet, its antigen is unknown.

Each TCR beta library was made by quantitative 5'-RACE that incorporated molecular barcodes. TCRdb passed the 5' RACE reads through MiXCR, listing each CDR3 protein once. Of about 750,000 distinct CDR3 sequences listed, around a fifth were seen once; the top ten hold about 20%. This chain links TRBV27 with TRBJ1-1, with TRBD1 matching over 7 bases. The receptor was isolated from a male donor with ankylosing spondylitis. What was sequenced was blood, either unsorted or a sorted T cell fraction (not recorded which). CDR3 sequence (DNA): TGTGCCAGCAGTACCACTCGGACAGGCTCGAGTGAAGCTTTCTTT. It translates to CASSTTRTGSSEAFF.